Presented here are 30 T cell receptor beta chains from one specimen sequenced in a study of T cell therapy after organ transplantation. No antigen is known for these receptors. Time point in this sample: 20-29 weeks after completion of therapy. Method: immunoSEQ multiplex PCR; TCRdb's copy keeps in-frame clones and lacks some. Here the sample spans about 17,000 clones, roughly 85% being singletons. The specimen was CD8+ T cells from blood, collected after autologous CMV-specific T cell therapy. The receptor source for this set is a human patient who had received a solid organ transplant and had CMV disease. Some T cells may trace back to the graft donor.

The genes are TRBV6-5 and TRBJ2-1; D is undetermined. This CDR3 comprises 15 residues. Germline V gene data show CDR1 as MNHEY and CDR2 as SVGAGI. Trimming cost V 0 bases and J 8 bases, with 14 bases left between them. DNA of the CDR3: TGTGCCAGCAGTTACTCGACGGCAGTGTCCCATGAGCAGTTCTTC. Protein product: CASSYSTAVSHEQFF.

The rearrangement joins TRBV13 to TRBJ2-7, with D perhaps assigned TRBD1 or TRBD2 (6 bases each). Trimming took 4 bases from V and 5 from J, leaving 12 bases between them. Looked up from germline, CDR1 is PRHDT and CDR2 is FYEKMQ (reference sequence). This CDR3 region has 13 residues. The CDR3 loop reads CASSSGAADEQYF. CDR3 in DNA: TGTGCCAGCAGCTCGGGGGCGGCCGACGAGCAGTACTTC.

This clone was counted only a few times. J is TRBJ1-2 and V is TRBV6-4; tentative D call: TRBD1 (5 bases). CDR1 and CDR2 (germline): MRHNA, SNTAGT. The CDR3 runs 14 residues. V was pared by 2 bases and J by 4 bases, with 11 bases between. The chain's CDR3 is CASSDGGGGYGYTF. The CDR3 DNA sequence: TGTGCCAGCAGTGACGGGGGGGGAGGCTATGGCTACACCTTC.

This clone is labeled medium-sized. V and J are TRBV6-5 and TRBJ2-7; TRBD1 aligns across 7 bases. Germline V gene sequence: CDR1 MNHEY, CDR2 SVGAGI. The V gene end was trimmed by 5 bases and the J gene end by 3 bases; junction bases not matched to a gene: 10. The CDR3 length is 15 residues. The CDR3 DNA reads TGTGCCAGCAGTACTGAACCGGGACAGCTCTACGAGCAGTACTTC. Translation gives CASSTEPGQLYEQYF.

This rearrangement joins TRBV4-3 to TRBJ2-7; possible D gene TRBD1, 5 bases. The V end lost 1 base, the J end lost 5 bases, and 12 bases lay between the germline ends. The CDR3 has 14 amino acids. Germline-derived CDR1 and CDR2 are LGHNA and YSLEER. The CDR3 here is CASSQGQRPDEQYF. The CDR3 DNA follows: TGCGCCAGCAGCCAAGGACAGCGTCCGGACGAGCAGTACTTC.

The gene calls are TRBV7-8 and TRBJ1-5; possible D gene TRBD1, 6 bases. V lost 6 bases, J lost 7 bases, and 19 bases lay in between. CDR3 length: 15 residues. The germline CDR1 and CDR2 sequences are SGHVS and FQNEAQ. The CDR3 DNA follows: TGTGCCAGCAGACCAGGAGCCAGGGGTGACCAGCCCCAGCATTTT. As protein: CASRPGARGDQPQHF.

The chain carries TRBV6-4 and TRBJ2-5, with 9 bases fitting TRBD2. CDR3 length: 15 residues. The junction had 7 bases not matched to a gene; V was cut back by 3 bases and J by 5 bases. Germline V gene lookup returns CDR1 MRHNA and CDR2 SNTAGT. In nucleotides, the CDR3 is TGTGCCAGCAGTGATCACGGTGGGACTAGCGAGACCCAGTACTTC. Translated, it gives CASSDHGGTSETQYF.

J is TRBJ2-7 and V is TRBV16; D gene ambiguous. The V end was cut by 7 bases, the J end by 0 bases, with 10 bases between. This CDR3 is built from 13 residues. Germline V gives CDR1 KGHSY, CDR2 FQNENV. CDR3 amino acids: CASMLPSSYEQYF. The CDR3 nucleotides read TGTGCCAGCATGCTCCCCAGCTCCTACGAGCAGTACTTC. Full variable domain (outside the CDR3, taken from reference TRBV16 and TRBJ2-7): GEEVAQTPKHLVRGEGQKAKLYCAPIKGHSYVFWYQQVLKNEFKFLISFQNENVFDETGMPKERFSAKCLPNSPCSLEIQATKLEDSAVYFCASMLPSSYEQYFGPGTRLTVT.

The rearrangement joins TRBV18 to TRBJ1-1, with 10 bases matching TRBD1. The CDR3 consists of 22 residues. Germline trimming cut 2 bases from V and 3 bases from J; bases unmatched to any gene: 24. Germline assignment: CDR1 KGHSH and CDR2 LQKENI. The CDR3 region has the DNA TGTGCCAGCTCACCATGGGTTTTAGGAGCGACAGGGGGCTCGTTTTTGGACACTGAAGCTTTCTTT. Protein: CASSPWVLGATGGSFLDTEAFF.

V usage is TRBV2 and J usage is TRBJ2-3, with D perhaps matching TRBD2 (7 bases). Germline V gives CDR1 SNHLY, CDR2 FYNNEI. This CDR3 region has 14 residues. Here the CDR3 reads CASAGGAGPDTQYF. CDR3 DNA sequence: TGTGCGAGCGCTGGGGGGGCCGGTCCAGATACGCAGTATTTT.

In its sample, this clone was seen a few times. The rearrangement joins TRBV29-1 to TRBJ2-7, with 12 bases lining up with TRBD2. CDR3 length equals 13 residues. J was trimmed by 3 bases and V by 7 bases; bases with no gene match: 4. Germline lookup yields CDR1 SQVTM and CDR2 ANQGSEA. The CDR3 is CSAETSGGYEQYF. The CDR3 DNA follows: TGCAGCGCCGAGACTAGCGGGGGCTACGAGCAGTACTTC.

V gene TRBV6-5 combines with J gene TRBJ2-7; 9 bases map to TRBD1. Germline-derived CDR1 and CDR2 are MNHEY and SVGAGI. V shed 6 bases, J shed 6 bases, and the junction held 9 bases outside the gene matches. This CDR3 region has 14 residues. CDR3: CASSAGTGFTEQYF. CDR3 nucleotide sequence: TGTGCCAGCAGCGCCGGGACAGGGTTTACCGAGCAGTACTTC.

V and J are TRBV30 and TRBJ2-2; no clear D gene. V shed 2 bases and J shed 5 bases, with 3 bases lying between them. This CDR3 is 11 amino acids long. Per germline, CDR1 GTSNPN and CDR2 SVGIG (reference sequence). DNA of the CDR3: TGTGCCTGGAGTCCAACCGGGGAGCTGTTTTTT. Translated, it gives CAWSPTGELFF.

This chain connects TRBV7-2 to TRBJ2-7, with 8 bases matching TRBD2. Germline V CDR1 and CDR2: SGHTA, FQGNSA. The CDR3 runs to 15 residues. V trimming: 0 bases; J trimming: 1 base; junction bases outside the gene matches: 2. The CDR3 bases are TGTGCCAGCAGCTTAGCGACTAGCGCGTCCTACGAGCAGTACTTC. This gives the protein CASSLATSASYEQYF.

This chain connects TRBV11-2 to TRBJ1-3, with unresolved D. The CDR3 has 13 amino acids. V shed 0 bases and J shed 4 bases, with 4 bases lying between them. The V gene's germline CDR1 is SGHAT and CDR2 FQNNGV. The CDR3 nucleotides are TGTGCCAGCAGCTTAGATGGCGGAAACACCATATATTTT. This translates into CASSLDGGNTIYF.

This rearrangement joins TRBV10-3 to TRBJ2-3; D is perhaps TRBD1 or TRBD2 (5 bases each). This CDR3 is built from 13 residues. In germline, CDR1 is ENHRY, CDR2 SYGVKD. V was pared by 0 bases and J by 4 bases, with 5 bases between. This CDR3 is CAISESGADTQYF. CDR3 coding DNA: TGTGCCATCAGTGAGTCGGGGGCAGATACGCAGTATTTT.

This rearrangement joins TRBV5-1 to TRBJ2-5; the D gene is possibly TRBD1 (6 bases). Trimming removed 2 bases at V and 2 bases at J, with 19 bases between. The length of the CDR3 is 17 residues. Germline V lookup: CDR1 SGHRS, CDR2 YFSETQ. The CDR3 sequence: CASSFMRQETPQETQYF. The CDR3 bases are TGCGCCAGCAGCTTTATGAGACAGGAGACCCCTCAAGAGACCCAGTACTTC.

V usage is TRBV15 and J usage is TRBJ1-2; D is undetermined. Germline V gene sequence: CDR1 LNHNV, CDR2 YYDKDF (reference sequence). The CDR3 loop spans 14 amino acids. Trimming took 0 bases from V and 8 from J, leaving 13 bases between them. In DNA form, the CDR3 reads TGTGCCACCAGCAGAGATCTGGGGAGACGGGGCTACACCTTC. It encodes CATSRDLGRRGYTF.

The rearrangement links TRBV27 to TRBJ1-1, with 8 bases fitting TRBD1. This CDR3 spans 16 amino acids. Looked up from germline, CDR1 is MNHEY and CDR2 is SMNVEV (reference sequence). Unmatched junction bases numbered 12, after V lost 3 bases and J lost 6 bases. The CDR3 reads CASSFITARGRAEAFF. In nucleotides, the CDR3 is TGTGCCAGCAGTTTTATCACGGCCAGGGGGCGGGCTGAAGCTTTCTTT.

This clone rates as medium-sized (0.01 to 0.1%). The rearrangement links TRBV4-2 to TRBJ2-1, with 14 bases that match TRBD2. The CDR3 is 16 amino acids. Germline trimming cut 3 bases from V and 7 bases from J; bases unmatched to any gene: 5. Germline V CDR1 and CDR2: LGHNA, YNFKEQ. CDR3 sequence (DNA): TGTGCCAGCAGCCAGGGACTAGCGGGAGTATCGAATGAGCAGTTCTTC. It is translated as CASSQGLAGVSNEQFF.

The CDR3 reads CASSLGRGDSYEQYF. CDR3 sequence (DNA): TGTGCCAGCAGCTTGGGGCGGGGAGACTCCTACGAGCAGTACTTC. V is TRBV5-6 and J is TRBJ2-7, with D possibly being TRBD2 (6 bases). The CDR3 is 15 residues long. In germline, CDR1 is SGHDT, CDR2 YYEEEE. V lost 0 bases, J lost 0 bases, and 10 bases lay in between.

This chain connects TRBV6-1 to TRBJ2-1, with 12 bases that match TRBD2. The CDR3 is made up of 15 amino acids. After removal of 10 bases from V and 1 base from J, the junction contained 5 bases not matched to a gene. CDR1 MNHNS and CDR2 SASEGT come from the germline V gene. The CDR3 DNA follows: TGTGCCACCCAGACTAGCGGGAGATCCTACAATGAGCAGTTCTTC. Protein product: CATQTSGRSYNEQFF.

V gene TRBV4-1 combines with J gene TRBJ1-4; D gene uncertain. V lost 3 bases and J 4 bases, leaving 9 bases between the germline ends. In germline, CDR1 is MGHRA, CDR2 YSYEKL. The CDR3 is 14 amino acids. CDR3: CASSQGNYNEKLFF. The CDR3, as DNA: TGCGCCAGCAGCCAGGGGAATTATAATGAAAAACTGTTTTTT.

The V gene is TRBV19, the J gene TRBJ2-2; D remains ambiguous. Germline V gene sequence: CDR1 LNHDA, CDR2 SQIVND (reference sequence). The CDR3 spans 13 residues. The ends were cut back, 8 bases at V and 0 bases at J, with 7 bases in the middle. The CDR3 nucleotides read TGTGCCAGTTCCGACGCGAACACCGGGGAGCTGTTTTTT. Translation gives CASSDANTGELFF. Variable domain in full (rest from reference TRBV19 and TRBJ2-2): DGGITQSPKYLFRKEGQNVTLSCEQNLNHDAMYWYRQDPGQGLRLIYYSQIVNDFQKGDIAEGYSVSREKKESFPLTVTSAQKNPTAFYLCASSDANTGELFFGEGSRLTVL.

This clone has just one count. The chain has TRBV4-1 and TRBJ2-7, with TRBD1 matching 7 bases. The V segment lost 1 base and the J segment 5 bases; nucleotides outside the gene matches: 8. CDR1 and CDR2 (germline): MGHRA, YSYEKL. The CDR3 consists of 15 residues. CDR3 nucleotide sequence: TGCGCCAGCAGCCAAGCTCCCAGGGGGTTCGACGAGCAGTACTTC. This codes for CASSQAPRGFDEQYF.

The V and J genes are TRBV29-1 and TRBJ2-4; D possibly corresponds to TRBD1 (6 bases). The V end lost 6 bases, the J end lost 5 bases, and 8 bases lay between the germline ends. This CDR3 has 11 residues. Germline V gives CDR1 SQVTM, CDR2 ANQGSEA. CDR3 sequence: CSVRTENIQYF. The CDR3 region has the DNA TGCAGCGTACGGACAGAAAACATTCAGTACTTC.

This rearrangement joins TRBV27 to TRBJ2-7; unclear D gene. The ends were cut back, 3 bases at V and 3 bases at J, with 15 bases in the middle. This CDR3 is 15 amino acids long. The germline CDR1 and CDR2 sequences are MNHEY and SMNVEV (reference sequence). CDR3 bases: TGTGCCAGCAGTTTCGGACGGCCTAGAAGCTACGAGCAGTACTTC. This translates into CASSFGRPRSYEQYF.

The rearrangement uses TRBV4-2 and TRBJ1-1; D is ambiguous. The ends were cut back, 0 bases at V and 1 base at J, with 9 bases in the middle. Germline assignment: CDR1 LGHNA and CDR2 YNFKEQ. This CDR3 spans 15 amino acids. Here the CDR3 reads CASSQEGSANTEAFF. The CDR3 coding sequence is TGTGCCAGCAGCCAAGAGGGGTCGGCGAACACTGAAGCTTTCTTT.

In its sample, this clone ranks as large. Other DNA sequences within the sample encode an identical CDR3. V usage is TRBV7-9 and J usage is TRBJ1-5, with D tentatively TRBD1 (5 bases). Germline assignment: CDR1 SEHNR and CDR2 FQNEAQ (reference sequence). CDR3 size: 17 residues. Trimming took 1 base from V and 6 from J, leaving 19 bases between them. CDR3 sequence (DNA): TGTGCCAGCAGCTTAGTAGGACGGGGGGATTTGGGTCAGCCCCAGCATTTT. This gives the protein CASSLVGRGDLGQPQHF.

The CDR3 loop is CASSLGQGNYGYTF. DNA for the CDR3: TGTGCCAGCAGCTTAGGGCAGGGGAACTATGGCTACACCTTC. The chain employs TRBV7-9 and TRBJ1-2; D may be TRBD1 (6 bases). The CDR3 has 14 amino acids. The V gene lost 1 base and the J gene lost 2 bases, with 8 bases spanning the gap. Germline CDR1 and CDR2: SEHNR and FQNEAQ (reference sequence).